This paragraph covers one T cell receptor beta chain sequence. The antigen is not known. TCRdb's copy holds only in-frame clones and misses some; the assay was immunoSEQ multiplex PCR. The repertoire has under 120,000 clones, 92% of them found once; the top ten carry roughly 1.1%. The sample originates from a study of T cell responses to AZD1222 COVID-19 vaccine. Points from the study as a whole: Two AZD1222 administrations were followed by greater Spike-specific TCR breadth and depth. After the peak T cell response, and only then, were repertoires sampled.

This sequence was found in an adult in good health. The sample was peripheral blood, taken on day 0 of AZD1222 vaccination.

DNA of the CDR3: TGCAGTGCTAGTACAGGGAAATTGACTGAAGCTTTCTTT. Translating gives CSASTGKLTEAFF. The rearrangement links TRBV20-1 to TRBJ1-1; TRBD1 might be the D (6 bases). Germline loops: CDR1 DFQATT, CDR2 SNEGSKA (reference sequence). The ends were cut back, 3 bases at V and 5 bases at J, with 13 bases in the middle. The CDR3 extends over 13 amino acids.